This T cell receptor (beta chain) was sequenced for a study of blood T cell repertoires in COVID-19 (dated by TCRdb to 2020 to 2022). About the investigation overall: Collaborator samples came from the United States, Italy and Spain and covered acute and convalescent phases of COVID-19. The material from the prospective study consisted of cDNA or gDNA derived from T cells, B-cell-depleted T cells, or PBMCs. The dataset comprised deeply sampled blood TCRbeta repertoires from subjects exposed to, actively infected with, or recovered from COVID-19. The repertoires were released in a freely available public database meant as a resource for research on the immune response to SARS-CoV-2. Samples came from the ongoing ImmuneRACE study (first 160 participants) plus 1,254 subjects from 6 global collaborators. A de-identified subject ID, COVID-19 status, age in years and sex were almost always included in the sample metadata. Where available, HLA class I and class II types were obtained from metadata supplied by the sample provider rather than from assay-based typing.

Study-level results and caveats: The quantity of clinical and demographic metadata differed by source and by participant and was supplied without curation.

In Seattle, one collaborating source enrolled patients while the infection was active and tracked those patients longitudinally over the course of disease. Each collaborating institution followed its own protocols to collect whole blood in K2EDTA tubes. Collaborator samples were shipped for TCRbeta analysis as frozen whole blood, isolated PBMCs, or DNA extracted from either sample type. With respect to this clone: This receptor's antigen is unknown. The record has no base qualities; no much larger clone is one base away.

TCRbeta CDR3 regions were amplified from genomic DNA by means of the immunoSEQ Assay, a bias-controlled multiplex PCR. The source study handled its data this way. Nucleated cell counts per sample were estimated from amplification of reference gene primers within the assay. To quantify the absolute abundance of each unique TCRbeta CDR3 rearrangement, sequence reads were collapsed and filtered. For each sample, productive Simpson clonality was calculated as the square root of Simpson's diversity index over productive rearrangements. The clones in this table, taken by TCRdb from immuneACCESS, are in-frame only. Not every clone is retained; where verified, under half of the shortfall comes from an unresolved V gene, and the cause of the rest is unknown. Clonal size and the V and J genes are those of that table, whereas D and trimming came from the DNA. The sample has tens of thousands of clones on record, more than 90% of them singletons. Roughly 0.35% of the sample is taken by the ten largest.

The sequenced material came from peripheral blood. This sequence was found in a man between 45 and 60 years old with COVID-19, enrolled during active disease.

CDR3 protein: CASSLVGQGFQETQYF. The DNA sequence is as follows: TGTGCCAGCAGCTTAGTGGGACAGGGGTTTCAAGAGACCCAGTACTTC. This chain joins TRBV7-2 to TRBJ2-5, with TRBD1 identical over 10 junction bases. Trimming takes 1 base off V and 2 bases off J; junction bases not matched to a gene: 4. From the cysteine up to the phenylalanine, the CDR3 has a length of 16 residues. The CDR3 DNA has 48 bases and is translated from base 1. Sequences SGHTA (CDR1) and FQGNSA (CDR2) are obtained from the germline V gene.